The 2 T cell receptor beta chains below all came from one sample that was sequenced in a study of blood T cell repertoires in COVID-19. Assay used: immunoSEQ multiplex PCR; TCRdb lists only in-frame clones, some missing. The table lists about 220,000 clones, around four fifths of them singletons, with approximately 5.6% in the top ten. What was sequenced was peripheral blood. Receptors were obtained from a woman aged 70-85 years with COVID-19, enrolled during active disease.

This clone is a singleton in its sample. V and J are TRBV6-5 and TRBJ2-2, with 7 bases identical to TRBD1. The CDR3 is made up of 15 amino acids. Germline CDR1 MNHEY, CDR2 SVGAGI. Trimming cost V 7 bases and J 4 bases; bases outside gene matches: 9. The CDR3 region has the DNA TGTGCCAGCACCTTACAGGGGTTGAGCACCGGGGAGCTGTTTTTT. Protein product: CASTLQGLSTGELFF.

On this clone itself: The sample holds other DNA sequences that translate to the same CDR3. The chain has TRBV7-2 and TRBJ1-1; perhaps TRBD1 as D (6 bases). The CDR3 covers 14 residues. V was pared by 2 bases and J by 1 base, with 8 bases between. Germline loops: CDR1 SGHTA, CDR2 FQGNSA. The CDR3 is CASSLLQGNTEAFF. The CDR3 DNA follows: TGTGCCAGCAGCTTACTACAGGGGAACACTGAAGCTTTCTTT.